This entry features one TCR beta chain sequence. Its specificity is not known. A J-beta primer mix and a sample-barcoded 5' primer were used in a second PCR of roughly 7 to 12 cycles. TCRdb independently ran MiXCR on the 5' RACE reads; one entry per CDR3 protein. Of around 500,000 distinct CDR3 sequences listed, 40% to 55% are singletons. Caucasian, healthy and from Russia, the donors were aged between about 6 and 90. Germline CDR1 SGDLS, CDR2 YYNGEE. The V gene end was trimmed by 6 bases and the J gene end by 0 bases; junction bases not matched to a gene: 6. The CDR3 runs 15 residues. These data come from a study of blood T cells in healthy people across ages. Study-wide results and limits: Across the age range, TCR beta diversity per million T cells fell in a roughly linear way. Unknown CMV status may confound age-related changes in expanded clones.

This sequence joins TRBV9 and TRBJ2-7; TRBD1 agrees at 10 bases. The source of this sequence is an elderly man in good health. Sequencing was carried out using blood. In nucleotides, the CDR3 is TGTGCCAGCACCCCTGGACAGGGGGACTCCTACGAGCAGTACTTC. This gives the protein CASTPGQGDSYEQYF.